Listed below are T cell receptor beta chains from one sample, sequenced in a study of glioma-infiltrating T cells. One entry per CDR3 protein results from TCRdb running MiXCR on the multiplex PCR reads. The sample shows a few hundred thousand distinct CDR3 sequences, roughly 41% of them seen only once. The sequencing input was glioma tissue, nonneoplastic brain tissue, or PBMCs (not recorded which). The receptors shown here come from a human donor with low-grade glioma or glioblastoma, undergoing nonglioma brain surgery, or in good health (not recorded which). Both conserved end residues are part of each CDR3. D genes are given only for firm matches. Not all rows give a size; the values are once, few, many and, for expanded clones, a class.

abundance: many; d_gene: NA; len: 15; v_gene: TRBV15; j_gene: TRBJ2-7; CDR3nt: TGTGCCACCAGCAGAGGTTGGGACGGATCCTACGAGCAGTACTTC; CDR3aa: CATSRGWDGSYEQYF
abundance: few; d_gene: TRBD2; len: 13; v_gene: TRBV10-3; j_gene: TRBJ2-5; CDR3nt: TGTGCCACGTCGTCGACTAGCACGGAGACCCAGTACTTC; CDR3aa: CATSSTSTETQYF
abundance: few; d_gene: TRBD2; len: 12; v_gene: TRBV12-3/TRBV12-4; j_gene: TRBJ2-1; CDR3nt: TGTGCCAGCAGTCCTAGCGGGAATGAGCAGTTCTTC; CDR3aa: CASSPSGNEQFF
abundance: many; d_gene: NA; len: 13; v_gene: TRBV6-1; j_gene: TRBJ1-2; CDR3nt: TGTGCCAGCAGTGTGTCCAGGGACTATGGCTACACCTTC; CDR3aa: CASSVSRDYGYTF
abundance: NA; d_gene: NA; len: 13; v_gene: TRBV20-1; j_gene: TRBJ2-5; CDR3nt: TGCAGTGCTGTAGGGACGGTCCAAGAGACCCAGTACTTC; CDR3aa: CSAVGTVQETQYF
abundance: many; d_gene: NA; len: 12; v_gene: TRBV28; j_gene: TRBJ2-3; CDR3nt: TGTGCCAGCAGCTTGGCGGGGTACAATTGGTATTTT; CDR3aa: CASSLAGYNWYF
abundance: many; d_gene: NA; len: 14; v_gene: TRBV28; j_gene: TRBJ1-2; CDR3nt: TGTGCCAGCAGTCCCCCGGGACGGGTCTATGGCTACACCTTC; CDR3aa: CASSPPGRVYGYTF
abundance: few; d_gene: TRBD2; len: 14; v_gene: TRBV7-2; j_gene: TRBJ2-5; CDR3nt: TGTGCCAGCAGCTTTCAGCGGGGAGGGGAGACCCAGTACTTC; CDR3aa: CASSFQRGGETQYF
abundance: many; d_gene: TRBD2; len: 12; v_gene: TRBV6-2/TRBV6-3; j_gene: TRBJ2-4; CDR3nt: TGTGCCAGCAACCAGCGGGAGCACATTCAGTACTTC; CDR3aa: CASNQREHIQYF
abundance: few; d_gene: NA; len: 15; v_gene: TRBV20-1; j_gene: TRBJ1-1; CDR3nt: TGCAGTGCTCACGACAGGCTAACTAGTTACACTGAAGCTTTCTTT; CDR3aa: CSAHDRLTSYTEAFF
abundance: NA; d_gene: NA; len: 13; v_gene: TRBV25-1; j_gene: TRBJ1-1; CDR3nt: TGTGCCAGCAGTGAGACCGCGTTCACTGGAGCTTTCTTT; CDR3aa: CASSETAFTGAFF